The present entry profiles one TCR beta chain with its context. The sample comes from a study of blood T cell repertoires in COVID-19. Whole-study context: The study drew acute and convalescent COVID-19 samples from the United States, Italy and Spain. Nucleic acid was either cDNA or gDNA, and it came from T cells, B-cell-depleted T cells, or PBMCs.

There are 15 residues in the CDR3. Per the germline V gene, CDR1 is GTSNPN and CDR2 is SVGIG (reference sequence). The J segment lost 5 bases and the V segment lost 3 bases, leaving 8 bases of the junction unmatched. Authors' methods: Amplifying reference gene primers gave estimates of nucleated cell counts. Sequencing used immunoSEQ multiplex PCR; TCRdb keeps in-frame clones, though not all of them. Clonal size and the V and J genes are those of that table, whereas D and trimming came from the DNA. In the table there are about 170,000 clones, 84% of which are singletons. This sequence originates from a human donor with acute or convalescent COVID-19. The donor label of this sample is uncertain. The chain joins TRBV30 to TRBJ2-2; the match to TRBD2 covers 8 bases. Sequencing input: peripheral blood. DNA of the CDR3: TGTGCCTGGAGGAAGGTAGCGGGAAATACCGGGGAGCTGTTTTTT. This sequence encodes CAWRKVAGNTGELFF. Using reference TRBV30 and TRBJ2-2 for the parts outside the CDR3, the full variable domain is SQTIHQWPATLVQPVGSPLSLECTVEGTSNPNLYWYRQAAGRGLQLLFYSVGIGQISSEVPQNLSASRPQDRQFILSSKKLLLSDSGFYLCAWRKVAGNTGELFFGEGSRLTVL.